The 8 T cell receptor beta chains given below trace back to one sample, sequenced in a study of cytomegalovirus exposure and HLA in healthy donors. With 60 Vbeta and 13 Jbeta primers, the PCR was carried out. Produced via immunoSEQ multiplex PCR; TCRdb's table is partial and in-frame only. The repertoire holds over 200,000 clones, with approximately 90% as singletons. Material for sequencing was PBMCs. The receptors come from a woman under 30 in good health and CMV-seronegative.

The V and J genes are TRBV6-4 and TRBJ2-3; TRBD2 is a possible D gene (6 bases). This CDR3 is 13 amino acids long. With 8 bases removed from V and 5 bases from J, the gap between germline ends came to 14 bases. The V gene's germline CDR1 is MRHNA and CDR2 SNTAGT. In DNA, the CDR3 is TGTGCCAGCTCGAGGGAGGAACGAGATACGCAGTATTTT. This encodes CASSREERDTQYF.

The chain uses TRBV10-3 and TRBJ1-2; 7 nucleotides agree with TRBD1. Looked up from germline, CDR1 is ENHRY and CDR2 is SYGVKD. The CDR3 has 13 amino acids. V gave up 4 bases and J gave up 4 bases; unmatched junction bases: 3. The CDR3 nucleotides read TGTGCCATCAGTGGGGGACAGATCTATGGCTACACCTTC. The encoded protein is CAISGGQIYGYTF.

The genes are TRBV5-5 and TRBJ2-7, with 16 bases aligning to TRBD2. With 2 bases clipped from V and 1 base from J, the junction kept 9 bases outside the gene matches. The CDR3 is 19 amino acids. Germline loops: CDR1 SGHKS, CDR2 YYEKEE (reference sequence). The CDR3 bases are TGTGCCAGCAGCTTAGCCGGGACTAGCGGGAGGGCCCTATCCTACGAGCAGTACTTC. This codes for CASSLAGTSGRALSYEQYF.

The chain uses TRBV15 and TRBJ2-1; TRBD2 aligns across 10 bases. This CDR3 is 17 amino acids long. The V gene end was trimmed by 0 bases and the J gene end by 3 bases; junction bases not matched to a gene: 5. Germline V lookup: CDR1 LNHNV, CDR2 YYDKDF (reference sequence). CDR3 bases: TGTGCCACCAGCAGAGATAAGATAGCGGGGGGCTACAATGAGCAGTTCTTC. This gives the protein CATSRDKIAGGYNEQFF.

V gene TRBV5-4 combines with J gene TRBJ2-1; tentatively, D is TRBD2 (6 bases). Trimming shortened V by 7 bases and J by 16 bases, and 21 bases separated the two germline ends. This CDR3 contains 12 residues. From germline, CDR1 is SGHNT and CDR2 YYREEE (reference sequence). Here the CDR3 reads CASSTPSGEGFF. In nucleotides, the CDR3 is TGTGCCAGCTCCACTCCGTCGGGAGAGGGATTCTTC. The variable domain in full, with the rest retrieved from reference TRBV5-4 and TRBJ2-1, is ETGVTQSPTHLIKTRGQQVTLRCSSQSGHNTVSWYQQALGQGPQFIFQYYREEENGRGNFPPRFSGLQFPNYSSELNVNALELDDSALYLCASSTPSGEGFFGPGTRLTVL.

This sequence joins TRBV10-2 and TRBJ2-3; 8 bases map to TRBD2. Germline values: CDR1 WSHSY, CDR2 SAAADI. The CDR3 is 16 amino acids. V gave up 2 bases and J gave up 2 bases; unmatched junction bases: 6. In DNA, the CDR3 is TGCGCCAGCAGTGAGCGGGGGGGCGGTTACACAGATACGCAGTATTTT. This sequence encodes CASSERGGGYTDTQYF.

The rearrangement links TRBV9 to TRBJ2-3; 9 nucleotides align to TRBD2. Germline lookup yields CDR1 SGDLS and CDR2 YYNGEE. This CDR3 contains 18 residues. J lost 2 bases, V lost 3 bases, and 13 bases had no gene match. In nucleotides, the CDR3 is TGTGCCAGCAGCGGAACGCCCCCCCGCGGGGGGGCCACAGATACGCAGTATTTT. This codes for CASSGTPPRGGATDTQYF. The full variable domain, with the rest looked up from reference TRBV9 and TRBJ2-3, is DSGVTQTPKHLITATGQRVTLRCSPRSGDLSVYWYQQSLDQGLQFLIQYYNGEERAKGNILERFSAQQFPDLHSELNLSSLELGDSALYFCASSGTPPRGGATDTQYFGPGTRLTVL.

V usage is TRBV30 and J usage is TRBJ2-7; D perhaps matches TRBD1 (5 bases). The CDR3 is 14 amino acids. Germline loops: CDR1 GTSNPN, CDR2 SVGIG (reference sequence). The V and J ends lost 0 bases and 4 bases respectively, with 13 bases between them. CDR3 sequence (DNA): TGTGCCTGGAGTGTTTGGGGCCCAACTTACGAGCAGTACTTC. Protein: CAWSVWGPTYEQYF.